These T cell receptor beta chains were read from a single sample in a study of T cells in Graves' hyperthyroidism and ophthalmopathy. One entry per CDR3 protein, called by TCRdb with MiXCR from the multiplex PCR reads. The repertoire holds under 250,000 distinct CDR3 sequences, with around 25% as singletons. The sequenced sample was blood. These receptors were taken from a woman between 40 and 55 years old with Graves' ophthalmopathy. Each CDR3 is given with its conserved first and last residue.

V,CDR3
TRBV28,CASSWTSGYQETQYF
TRBV10-2,CASRTGGQVYNSPLHF
TRBV27,CASSFGPPGPSSLYEQYF
TRBV11-2,CASSLGRGHEQYF
TRBV28,CASIQGSYNSPLHF
TRBV15,CATSRGGQGGTNTGELFF
TRBV7-9,CASSRGDSRAETQYF
TRBV19,CASSMGSVGTGELFF
TRBV20-1,CSAPPGAGEQETQYF
TRBV28,CASSPAGRAAFF
TRBV4-1,CASSQVAGVSYEQYF
TRBV5-1,CASSLQQGDEETQYF
TRBV4-1,CASSQRWAAYGYTF
TRBV5-4,CASSLDLGTASPAYEQYF
TRBV2,CASSALGGDIQYF
TRBV15,CATSREPPGGMLTGELFF
TRBV6-1,CASQAGRVQANYGYTF
TRBV11-2,CASRDRASSYNEQFF
TRBV7-2,CASSWGGATGELFF
TRBV18,CASSPRGQKVQETQYF
TRBV19,CATGLAGTQETQYF
TRBV4-2,CASSPWDRGLAGGETQYF
TRBV6-1,CASLNPGGTEAFF
TRBV5-1,CASSLVEGVTEAFF
TRBV5-1,CASSLSSMNTEAFF
TRBV6-1,CASDQREGSYEQYF
TRBV3-1,CASSQGTDLSYEQYF
TRBV28,CASSSQGTDYEQYF
TRBV9,CASSPEGRTTAETQYF
TRBV3-1,CASSQEPPGQGVGQPQHF
TRBV7-8,CASSLAGTANNSPLHF
TRBV6-5,CASRAAGTGTYEQYF
TRBV4-2,CASSQEGLLSYEQYF
TRBV6-1,CASSPSEHRQGAYEQYF
TRBV5-1,CASSLARPGQGNSGANVLTF
TRBV10-3,CAIKGPGDFYEQYF
TRBV3-1,CASSQMSSGASYEQYF
TRBV7-3,CASSPVGGERETQYF
TRBV7-9,CASSGITGGPGEQYF
TRBV25-1,CASSEYQTGLLQETQYF
TRBV7-8,CASSLDRDTEAFF
TRBV6-1,CASSSRDTYGEQYF
TRBV2,CASRTGTGGQETQYF
TRBV19,CASGIQETQYF
TRBV4-2,CASSQVGLGSPLHF
TRBV3-1,CASSQGGTDGGYTF
TRBV7-3,CASSLPGGYGYTF
TRBV5-1,CASSLDREYYEQYF
TRBV27,CASSYRAPPEQYF
TRBV27,CVSGPLGPGRNEQYF